This entry features one TCR beta chain sequence. Its antigen specificity is not known. Per-base qualities were not stored, and no clone one base away is much larger. The protocol used for the library was the immunoSEQ multiplex PCR assay. The table was pulled from immuneACCESS by TCRdb, which kept in-frame rearrangements only. Such tables lose some clones; where checked, under half of the loss comes from unresolved V genes, and the rest has no known cause. Recorded for this sample are around 150,000 clones; nearly 96% of them occurred a single time. Of the sample, just over 1% falls within the top ten clones. The CDR3 covers 13 residues, taking in both the cysteine and the phenylalanine. Only the CDR3 part of the read is kept: 39 bases, read in frame from the first base. V is reduced by 4 bases and J by 4 bases, leaving a spacing of 8 bases between them. CDR1 and CDR2, looked up from the germline V gene, are MGHRA and YSYEKL.

This sample is drawn from a study of control samples from healthy donors and cancer patients (dated by TCRdb to the early 2020s). The chain is encoded by TRBV4-1 joined to TRBJ2-1; the D gene identity is not certain. Source material: blood. This clonotype originated in a woman in her twenties or thirties in good health. The CDR3 protein: CASSLVVYNEQFF. The sequenced DNA is TGCGCCAGCAGCCTGGTAGTGTACAATGAGCAGTTCTTC.